The 29 T cell receptor beta chains listed next were all sequenced from one sample in a study of T cell responses to AZD1222 COVID-19 vaccine. TCRdb's table, derived via immunoSEQ multiplex PCR, lists solely in-frame clones and lacks some. In the table there are over 75,000 clones, 90% of which are singletons. The source was peripheral blood, collected on day 0 of AZD1222 vaccination. The receptor set was obtained from an adult in good health.

The V call is TRBV7-2, the J call TRBJ2-1, with TRBD2 matching 9 bases. Germline V gene sequence: CDR1 SGHTA, CDR2 FQGNSA. This CDR3 has 16 residues. The junction had 13 bases not matched to a gene; V was cut back by 5 bases and J by 8 bases. The CDR3 spells CASSRDSSGGSYEQFF. The CDR3, as DNA: TGTGCCAGCAGCAGGGACAGTAGCGGGGGATCCTATGAGCAGTTCTTC.

This clone has only a few counts. The V gene is TRBV14, the J gene TRBJ1-6; 8 bases fit TRBD1. V lost 2 bases, J lost 10 bases, and 13 bases stayed unmatched. The germline CDR1 and CDR2 sequences are SGHDN and FVKESK. The length of the CDR3 is 17 residues. The CDR3 spells CASSQRRSLTGVSPLHF. CDR3 nucleotides: TGTGCCAGCAGCCAACGTCGATCCCTGACAGGGGTGTCACCCCTCCACTTT.

The chain has TRBV27 and TRBJ2-3; 7 bases fit TRBD2. The CDR3 extends over 13 amino acids. Per the germline V gene, CDR1 is MNHEY and CDR2 is SMNVEV (reference sequence). V lost 5 bases and J lost 4; bases outside the gene matches: 3. This CDR3 reads CASSKRGADTQYF. CDR3 bases: TGTGCCAGCAGTAAGCGGGGTGCAGATACGCAGTATTTT.

This clone was counted between two and nine times. The V and J genes are TRBV19 and TRBJ1-4, with a weak D call TRBD1 (5 bases). The CDR3 spans 15 residues. V lost 3 bases, J lost 8 bases, and 16 bases lay in between. Per germline, CDR1 LNHDA and CDR2 SQIVND (reference sequence). The CDR3 reads CASSILQGGGEKLFF. DNA of the CDR3: TGTGCCAGTAGTATCCTCCAGGGTGGAGGAGAAAAACTGTTTTTT.

The rearrangement joins TRBV25-1 to TRBJ2-7; 7 bases fit TRBD1. The CDR3 length is 16 residues. Germline V gene data show CDR1 as MGHDK and CDR2 as SYGVNS. The ends lost 3 bases at V and 2 bases at J; junction bases unmatched: 10. CDR3: CASSDSDRAKPYEQYF. The CDR3 DNA is TGTGCCAGCAGTGACTCCGACAGGGCTAAACCCTACGAGCAGTACTTC.

The chain is built from TRBV9 and TRBJ2-2; 8 bases agree with TRBD1. CDR3 length: 15 residues. CDR1 and CDR2 from the germline V gene are SGDLS and YYNGEE. J was trimmed by 1 base and V by 3 bases; bases with no gene match: 2. Written as DNA, the CDR3 is TGTGCCAGCAGCGCCGGGACAGGGAACACCGGGGAGCTGTTTTTT. It codes for CASSAGTGNTGELFF.

The CDR3 DNA follows: TGCGCCAGCAGCAAAAGCAGTAGCGGACCTTACAATGAGCAGTTCTTC. It encodes CASSKSSSGPYNEQFF. The rearrangement links TRBV5-1 to TRBJ2-1; tentative D call: TRBD2 (6 bases). The germline V gene has CDR1 SGHRS and CDR2 YFSETQ. The CDR3 is 16 amino acids. V dropped 4 bases and J dropped 4 bases, with 18 bases sitting between them.

This chain joins TRBV19 and TRBJ2-4; 7 positions agree with TRBD1. V shed 4 bases and J 0 bases; nucleotides not matched to a gene: 6. This CDR3 comprises 16 residues. The germline V gene encodes CDR1 LNHDA and CDR2 SQIVND (reference sequence). The CDR3 reads CASSTGQTKAKNIQYF. CDR3 sequence (DNA): TGTGCCAGTAGTACGGGACAGACGAAAGCCAAAAACATTCAGTACTTC.

This clone has just one count. The chain couples TRBV2 to TRBJ2-1, with TRBD2 matching over 7 bases. The CDR3 runs to 16 residues. After removal of 3 bases from V and 0 bases from J, the junction contained 5 bases not matched to a gene. Germline CDR1 reads SNHLY; CDR2 reads FYNNEI. CDR3 bases: TGTGCCAGCAGTGATCTGGCTAGCGGCTCCTACAATGAGCAGTTCTTC. Translating gives CASSDLASGSYNEQFF. Together with reference TRBV2 and TRBJ2-1, the CDR3 gives the full variable domain: EPEVTQTPSHQVTQMGQEVILRCVPISNHLYFYWYRQILGQKVEFLVSFYNNEISEKSEIFDDQFSVERPDGSNFTLKIRSTKLEDSAMYFCASSDLASGSYNEQFFGPGTRLTVL.

The rearrangement uses TRBV5-8 and TRBJ1-5, with a tentative D call TRBD1 (5 bases). CDR3 length: 17 residues. V was cut by 3 bases and J by 3 bases, with 19 bases left in between. CDR1 is SGHTS and CDR2 is YDEGEE in the germline V gene. CDR3 protein: CASSSGSGTKNNQPQHF. The CDR3 region has the DNA TGTGCCAGCAGCTCTGGCTCCGGGACGAAGAACAATCAGCCCCAGCATTTT.

This clone is a singleton in its sample. V gene TRBV9 combines with J gene TRBJ1-6; D unclear. The germline V gene has CDR1 SGDLS and CDR2 YYNGEE. The CDR3 consists of 15 residues. Trimming pared 4 bases from V and 7 bases from J, leaving 15 bases between. CDR3 nucleotides: TGTGCCAGCAGCACTAGAGACGGAGAAAATTCACCCCTCCACTTT. Translation gives CASSTRDGENSPLHF.

The J gene is TRBJ1-1, the V gene TRBV6-5; no definite D call. Germline V lookup: CDR1 MNHEY, CDR2 SVGAGI. V was clipped by 0 bases and J by 0 bases, with 5 bases between them. The CDR3 loop spans 14 amino acids. The CDR3 nucleotides read TGTGCCAGCAGTTACTCCAGAGTGAACACTGAAGCTTTCTTT. It is translated as CASSYSRVNTEAFF.

The count of this clone is one. This rearrangement joins TRBV5-8 to TRBJ2-7; D is unresolved. Trimming cost V 6 bases and J 3 bases, with 4 bases left between them. The CDR3 totals 10 residues. Germline CDR1 reads SGHTS; CDR2 reads YDEGEE. CDR3 sequence reads: CASNHYEQYF. The CDR3 DNA reads as TGTGCCAGCAATCACTACGAGCAGTACTTC.

The gene calls are TRBV11-2 and TRBJ1-5; 8 bases are shared with TRBD1. The J segment lost 11 bases and the V segment lost 5 bases, leaving 14 bases of the junction unmatched. Germline V CDR1 and CDR2: SGHAT, FQNNGV. This CDR3 contains 15 residues. The CDR3 region has the DNA TGTGCCAGCAGCGCCACGACAGGGGCCCCGATCGCCCAGCATTTT. As protein: CASSATTGAPIAQHF.

The V and J genes are TRBV4-1 and TRBJ1-1, with D uncertain. The CDR3 has 15 amino acids. The V gene's germline CDR1 is MGHRA and CDR2 YSYEKL. V was shortened by 3 bases and J by 4 bases, with 15 bases between the two germline ends. CDR3 sequence (DNA): TGCGCCAGCAGCCATCGAGAAGGGTTCCCCACTGAAGCTTTCTTT. It translates to CASSHREGFPTEAFF.

Of note for this clone: Germline is not matched at one junction end, which may reflect a read error. The V and J genes are TRBV7-7 and TRBJ2-5, with 10 positions matching TRBD1. The CDR3 runs to 16 residues. CDR1 and CDR2 from the germline V gene are SSHAT and FNYEAQ (reference sequence). CDR3 sequence: CASSGPGQGVLETQYF. CDR3 sequence (DNA): TGTGCTAGCAGCGGCCCCGGACAGGGGGTTTTGGAGACCCAGTACTTC.

The rearrangement joins TRBV3-1 (or the pseudogene TRBV3-2) to TRBJ2-7; TRBD2 aligns across 8 bases. From germline, CDR1 is LGHDT and CDR2 YNNKEL (reference sequence). V was pared by 4 bases and J by 0 bases, with 2 bases of the junction left unmatched. CDR3 length: 14 amino acids. DNA of the CDR3: TGTGCCAGCAGCCCCCGGGGGGGCTCCTACGAGCAGTACTTC. Amino acids: CASSPRGGSYEQYF.

V is TRBV11-3 and J is TRBJ1-1; D call uncertain. From germline, CDR1 is SGHNT and CDR2 YENEEA. V lost 5 bases to trimming and J lost 1 base, with 8 bases between them. CDR3 length: 13 residues. As DNA, the CDR3 is TGTGCCAGCAGCAAGGGAGAGAACACTGAAGCTTTCTTT. Translation gives CASSKGENTEAFF.

The gene calls are TRBV6-4 and TRBJ2-1, with 8 bases that match TRBD1. The CDR3 totals 14 residues. Germline V gene lookup returns CDR1 MRHNA and CDR2 SNTAGT. Trimming cost V 6 bases and J 6 bases; bases outside gene matches: 7. The CDR3 region is CASRAQGVFNEQFF. CDR3 coding DNA: TGTGCCAGCAGGGCACAGGGGGTATTCAATGAGCAGTTCTTC.

This chain connects TRBV30 to TRBJ1-2, with 7 positions matching TRBD1. With V trimmed by 2 bases and J by 8 bases, 5 bases remained unmatched. The CDR3 has 12 residues. The germline gives CDR1 GTSNPN, CDR2 SVGIG (reference sequence). CDR3 sequence reads: CAWSYGQEGYTF. Written as DNA, the CDR3 is TGTGCCTGGAGTTATGGACAGGAAGGCTACACCTTC.

This clone was seen only once. This chain connects TRBV7-9 to TRBJ2-1; D might be TRBD2 (6 bases). V lost 8 bases and J lost 8, with 13 bases in between. This CDR3 has 12 residues. Germline V CDR1 and CDR2: SEHNR, FQNEAQ (reference sequence). The CDR3 loop is CASETSTDEQFF. CDR3 coding DNA: TGTGCCAGCGAAACTAGCACCGATGAGCAGTTCTTC. Looking up the rest from reference TRBV7-9 and TRBJ2-1 gives the full variable domain: DTGVSQNPRHKITKRGQNVTFRCDPISEHNRLYWYRQTLGQGPEFLTYFQNEAQLEKSRLLSDRFSAERPKGSFSTLEIQRTEQGDSAMYLCASETSTDEQFFGPGTRLTVL.

V is TRBV11-2 and J is TRBJ2-3, with TRBD2 matching 7 bases. After removal of 6 bases from V and 0 bases from J, the junction contained 12 bases not matched to a gene. The CDR3 is 17 amino acids. The germline gives CDR1 SGHAT, CDR2 FQNNGV. The CDR3 DNA reads TGTGCCAGCAGTTCCGGGCGGGGGACCCATAGCACAGATACGCAGTATTTT. It encodes CASSSGRGTHSTDTQYF.

The rearrangement uses TRBV7-8 and TRBJ2-7, with TRBD2 matching over 13 bases. Losses at the gene ends were 1 base for V and 4 bases for J; bases not matched to a gene: 4. Germline CDR1 SGHVS, CDR2 FQNEAQ. The CDR3 is made up of 16 amino acids. The DNA of the CDR3 is TGTGCCAGCAGCTTAGGGCGGACTAGCGGGAGTTACGAGCAGTACTTC. Its translation: CASSLGRTSGSYEQYF.

The chain carries TRBV7-2 and TRBJ1-4, with D perhaps matching TRBD1 (5 bases). V was pared by 3 bases and J by 4 bases, with 9 bases between. Germline-derived CDR1 and CDR2 are SGHTA and FQGNSA. The CDR3 extends over 14 amino acids. The CDR3 bases are TGTGCCAGCAGCTTGGGGGGATATAATGAAAAACTGTTTTTT. This gives the protein CASSLGGYNEKLFF.

This chain connects TRBV5-6 to TRBJ1-5, with D possibly matching TRBD1 (6 bases). The length of the CDR3 is 16 residues. Trimming cost V 4 bases and J 4 bases, with 18 bases left between them. The germline CDR1 and CDR2 sequences are SGHDT and YYEEEE. CDR3: CASSQNRGQLNQPQHF. CDR3 DNA sequence: TGTGCCAGCAGCCAAAACCGCGGACAGCTTAATCAGCCCCAGCATTTT. Complete variable domain (other parts from reference TRBV5-6 and TRBJ1-5): DAGVTQSPTHLIKTRGQQVTLRCSPKSGHDTVSWYQQALGQGPQFIFQYYEEEERQRGNFPDRFSGHQFPNYSSELNVNALLLGDSALYLCASSQNRGQLNQPQHFGDGTRLSIL.

The V gene is TRBV4-1, the J gene TRBJ2-1; D is unclear. CDR3 length: 14 residues. The germline CDR1 and CDR2 sequences are MGHRA and YSYEKL. V lost 3 bases and J 6 bases, leaving 12 bases between the germline ends. The CDR3 loop is CASSHRARLNEQFF. CDR3 sequence (DNA): TGCGCCAGCAGCCACCGGGCCCGGCTCAATGAGCAGTTCTTC.

The chain is built from TRBV2 and TRBJ1-2; 11 bases map to TRBD1. The CDR3 runs to 13 residues. Germline CDR1 reads SNHLY; CDR2 reads FYNNEI. J gave up 7 bases and V 6 bases, and 4 bases lay outside the gene matches. The CDR3 DNA reads as TGTGCCAGCAGGGGGACAGGGGGATTTGGCTACACCTTC. Protein sequence: CASRGTGGFGYTF.

This clone was counted a single time. The chain couples TRBV15 to TRBJ2-1; 10 positions agree with TRBD2. Germline CDR1 reads LNHNV; CDR2 reads YYDKDF (reference sequence). This CDR3 has 16 residues. V trimming: 1 base; J trimming: 5 bases; junction bases outside the gene matches: 5. CDR3 DNA: TGTGCCACCAGCAGAGGCCTACTAGCGGGGAACAATGAGCAGTTCTTC. Translating it yields CATSRGLLAGNNEQFF. Variable domain in full (rest from reference TRBV15 and TRBJ2-1): DAMVIQNPRYQVTQFGKPVTLSCSQTLNHNVMYWYQQKSSQAPKLLFHYYDKDFNNEADTPDNFQSRRPNTSFCFLDIRSPGLGDTAMYLCATSRGLLAGNNEQFFGPGTRLTVL.

The CDR3 region is CATSGYEVHTEAFF. The CDR3 DNA reads TGTGCCACCAGTGGTTATGAGGTTCACACTGAAGCTTTCTTT. The J gene is TRBJ1-1, the V gene TRBV24-1; D unclear. V lost 5 bases and J 3 bases, leaving 12 bases between the germline ends. This CDR3 has 14 amino acids. Germline V gene data show CDR1 as KGHDR and CDR2 as SFDVKD.